What follows are 18 T cell receptor beta chains derived from one specimen sequenced in a study of T cell repertoires in cytomegalovirus infection. MiXCR, run by TCRdb on the reads, gives a single entry per CDR3 protein. The data show approximately 97,000 distinct CDR3 sequences, with about 15% seen just once and around 8.5% held by the top ten. Sequenced material: PBMCs. The receptors were gathered from a human donor in good health (CMV status not recorded). Some clones in this sample may be carry-over from other donors' samples.

This chain joins TRBV4-3 and TRBJ1-2; D gene unclear. Germline CDR1 is LGHNA and CDR2 is YSLEER. This CDR3 is built from 15 residues. V lost 4 bases and J 5 bases, leaving 17 bases between the germline ends. The CDR3 region has the DNA TGCGCCAGCAGCCCCCTCGGTGGGATATCTTATGGCTACACCTTC. As protein: CASSPLGGISYGYTF.

This clonotype was seen at least ten times. This rearrangement joins TRBV11-2 to TRBJ2-7; D might be TRBD2 (6 bases). CDR1 SGHAT and CDR2 FQNNGV come from the germline V gene. V shed 2 bases and J shed 0 bases, with 8 bases lying between them. The CDR3 covers 14 residues. The CDR3 here is CASSLSGFSYEQYF. The CDR3 DNA is TGTGCCAGCAGCTTAAGCGGGTTCTCCTACGAGCAGTACTTC.

The rearrangement links TRBV11-2 to TRBJ2-7, with a possible D match to TRBD1 (6 bases). Germline CDR1 SGHAT, CDR2 FQNNGV. Trimming left V 6 bases short and J 3 bases short, with 15 bases between. This CDR3 contains 14 residues. CDR3 in DNA: TGTGCCAGCAGACGGCCGGGACAAGGCTACGAGCAGTACTTC. Protein sequence: CASRRPGQGYEQYF. Full variable domain (outside the CDR3, taken from reference TRBV11-2 and TRBJ2-7): EAGVAQSPRYKIIEKRQSVAFWCNPISGHATLYWYQQILGQGPKLLIQFQNNGVVDDSQLPKDRFSAERLKGVDSTLKIQPAKLEDSAVYLCASRRPGQGYEQYFGPGTRLTVT.

This clonotype has more than one count but fewer than ten. The rearrangement uses TRBV7-4 and TRBJ1-1, with 7 bases that match TRBD1. This CDR3 spans 17 amino acids. Germline V gene data show CDR1 as SGHVT and CDR2 as SQSDAQ. V shed 4 bases, J shed 2 bases, and the junction held 13 bases outside the gene matches. This chain's CDR3 is CASSSGRTGLINTEAFF. In DNA, the CDR3 is TGTGCCAGCAGCTCGGGGAGGACAGGACTCATTAACACTGAAGCTTTCTTT.

This chain joins TRBV24-1 and TRBJ2-2; D is perhaps TRBD1 or TRBD2 (5 bases each). Germline lookup yields CDR1 KGHDR and CDR2 SFDVKD. V was trimmed by 12 bases and J by 5 bases, leaving 15 bases between them. This CDR3 contains 13 residues. CDR3 in amino acids: CAVGTEVTGELFF. CDR3 sequence (DNA): TGTGCCGTGGGGACGGAGGTAACCGGGGAGCTGTTTTTT.

V is TRBV20-1 and J is TRBJ2-2; no clear D gene. CDR1 and CDR2 (germline): DFQATT, SNEGSKA (reference sequence). The CDR3 has 12 amino acids. The CDR3 is CPDKKNTGELFF. Here the CDR3 DNA reads TGCCCTGACAAAAAGAACACCGGGGAGCTGTTTTTT.

This clonotype was recorded a few times. The rearrangement links TRBV5-6 to TRBJ1-5; D is undetermined. This CDR3 has 15 amino acids. CDR1 SGHDT and CDR2 YYEEEE come from the germline V gene. V was clipped by 4 bases and J by 1 base, with 12 bases between them. The CDR3 protein is CASSRNDMSNQPQHF. DNA for the CDR3: TGTGCCAGCAGCCGAAACGACATGAGCAATCAGCCCCAGCATTTT.

Only a few counts were recorded for this clonotype. The CDR3 protein is CASTGGGALNTEAFF. The DNA of the CDR3 is TGTGCCAGCACCGGGGGGGGGGCCCTAAACACTGAAGCTTTCTTT. The chain uses TRBV7-9 and TRBJ1-1, with a possible D match to TRBD1 (6 bases). The germline gives CDR1 SEHNR, CDR2 FQNEAQ (reference sequence). V gave up 7 bases and J gave up 2 bases, with 17 bases separating them. The length of the CDR3 is 15 residues.

This clonotype was seen at least ten times. This chain joins TRBV7-6 and TRBJ2-1, with D unclear. V lost 4 bases and J lost 2, with 12 bases in between. The CDR3 sequence is 15 residues long. Germline V gene sequence: CDR1 SGHVS, CDR2 FNYEAQ. Here the CDR3 DNA reads TGTGCCAGCAGCTCTCCACATGGGACCTACAATGAGCAGTTCTTC. It encodes CASSSPHGTYNEQFF.

This clonotype showed up just a few times. V usage is TRBV5-6 and J usage is TRBJ2-1, with TRBD1 matching over 7 bases. Germline loops: CDR1 SGHDT, CDR2 YYEEEE. The V gene end was trimmed by 2 bases and the J gene end by 0 bases; junction bases not matched to a gene: 2. This CDR3 is built from 15 residues. The CDR3 loop is CASSFEGASYNEQFF. CDR3 in DNA: TGTGCCAGCAGCTTCGAGGGGGCCTCCTACAATGAGCAGTTCTTC.

V and J are TRBV28 and TRBJ2-1; 12 nucleotides match TRBD2. This CDR3 contains 16 residues. V lost 8 bases to trimming and J lost 4 bases; unmatched junction nucleotides: 9. Germline V gene lookup returns CDR1 MDHEN and CDR2 SYDVKM. CDR3 residues: CASLSLAGGSYNEQFF. In DNA form, the CDR3 reads TGTGCCAGCTTATCTCTAGCGGGGGGGAGTTACAATGAGCAGTTCTTC. Together with reference TRBV28 and TRBJ2-1, the CDR3 gives the full variable domain: DVKVTQSSRYLVKRTGEKVFLECVQDMDHENMFWYRQDPGLGLRLIYFSYDVKMKEKGDIPEGYSVSREKKERFSLILESASTNQTSMYLCASLSLAGGSYNEQFFGPGTRLTVL.

This clonotype has more than one count but fewer than ten. J is TRBJ2-3 and V is TRBV5-1, with TRBD2 as a possible D gene (6 bases). CDR1 and CDR2 (germline): SGHRS, YFSETQ. The CDR3 is made up of 14 amino acids. Trimming removed 0 bases from V and 3 bases from J, with 8 bases in between. The CDR3: CASSLVAGTDTQYF. Here the CDR3 DNA reads TGCGCCAGCAGCTTGGTGGCGGGAACAGATACGCAGTATTTT.

This clonotype was seen many times. The V gene is TRBV7-3, the J gene TRBJ2-3, with D tentatively TRBD2 (6 bases). The CDR3 loop spans 14 amino acids. CDR1 is SGHTA, CDR2 FQGTGA, per germline. V was clipped by 0 bases and J by 3 bases, with 7 bases between them. This CDR3 is CASSLTGGTDTQYF. The CDR3 DNA follows: TGTGCCAGCAGCTTAACGGGGGGAACAGATACGCAGTATTTT.

This clonotype was recorded at least ten times. The chain is built from TRBV7-9 and TRBJ1-1; no definite D call. The V and J ends lost 5 bases and 7 bases respectively, with 17 bases between them. Per the germline V gene, CDR1 is SEHNR and CDR2 is FQNEAQ (reference sequence). This CDR3 comprises 14 residues. The CDR3 DNA reads as TGTGCCAGCAGCCCCGGCAGCGCCCGGGATGAAGCTTTCTTT. This gives the protein CASSPGSARDEAFF.

This clonotype was seen at least ten times. V and J are TRBV7-2 and TRBJ1-6; possibly TRBD1 for D (5 bases). The CDR3 spans 14 residues. Trimming took 5 bases from V and 7 from J, leaving 12 bases between them. Germline-derived CDR1 and CDR2 are SGHTA and FQGNSA. The CDR3 coding sequence is TGTGCCAGCAGCCTGGGACGGGGGAATTCACCCCTCCACTTT. Its protein is CASSLGRGNSPLHF.

This clonotype was found many times. The J gene is TRBJ1-1, the V gene TRBV11-2, with 7 bases fitting TRBD1. The V segment lost 4 bases and the J segment 6 bases; nucleotides outside the gene matches: 8. CDR3 length equals 14 residues. Looked up from germline, CDR1 is SGHAT and CDR2 is FQNNGV. CDR3 in amino acids: CASSSNRGRPEAFF. CDR3 bases: TGTGCCAGCAGCTCGAACAGGGGCCGCCCTGAAGCTTTCTTT.

The sample holds a few counts of this clonotype. This chain joins TRBV7-6 and TRBJ1-4, with 8 bases identical to TRBD1. The CDR3 loop spans 14 amino acids. Per germline, CDR1 SGHVS and CDR2 FNYEAQ. With V trimmed by 3 bases and J by 5 bases, 2 bases remained unmatched. CDR3 sequence reads: CASSFGQGNEKLFF. CDR3 sequence (DNA): TGTGCCAGCAGCTTCGGACAGGGAAATGAAAAACTGTTTTTT.

This clonotype has a count of ten or more. The chain couples TRBV7-8 to TRBJ2-3, with a tentative D call TRBD1 (6 bases). The ends were cut back, 5 bases at V and 4 bases at J, with 16 bases in the middle. This CDR3 is built from 15 residues. Germline V gene data show CDR1 as SGHVS and CDR2 as FQNEAQ. CDR3 residues: CASSQGRGWADTQYF. CDR3 DNA sequence: TGTGCCAGCAGCCAAGGCAGGGGCTGGGCAGATACGCAGTATTTT.